The source of this TCR beta chain is a study of metastatic and nonmetastatic thyroid tumors. This CDR3 has 16 residues. Germline CDR1 and CDR2: SGHTA and FQGNSA. With 1 base removed from V and 4 bases from J, the gap between germline ends came to 17 bases. The table lists this clone with many counts. Its antigen is undetermined. Until they underwent thyroid surgery, no patient had received any treatment. TCRdb re-analyzed the PCR reads using MiXCR. This sample has tens of thousands of clones, with 9.5% to 12% found just once. Findings and caveats of the study: It was reportedly found that TCR beta diversity was significantly higher in malignant thyroid tumors than in benign nodules, a difference seen in both blood and tumor samples.

The genes are TRBV7-2 and TRBJ2-7; D could derive from TRBD1 or TRBD2 (5 bases each). The sample was blood. The origin of this receptor is a female donor with papillary thyroid cancer or a benign thyroid nodule (not recorded which). Some clones in this sample may be carry-over from other donors' samples. CDR3: CASSLVGVREWYEQYF. CDR3 bases: TGTGCCAGCAGCTTAGTCGGGGTCAGGGAGTGGTACGAGCAGTACTTC.